This record covers a single TCR beta chain. Profiled with immunoSEQ multiplex PCR; TCRdb holds only in-frame clones, not every one. The sample lists 20,000 or so clones, 90% seen once, with 9.4% in the top ten. The sample is drawn from a study of T cell changes during pregnancy in multiple sclerosis. V was clipped by 3 bases and J by 0 bases, with 6 bases between them. CDR1 and CDR2 (germline): MNHEY, SMNVEV (reference sequence). This CDR3 is built from 14 residues. The clonotype comes from a female donor in good health, enrolled as a control in a pregnancy study. The sample here was CD8+ T cells from peripheral blood mononuclear cells, taken in the third trimester of pregnancy. This chain links TRBV27 with TRBJ2-1; unclear D gene. Written as DNA, the CDR3 is TGTGCCAGCAGTTTGGCTAGCTCCTACAATGAGCAGTTCTTC. This gives the protein CASSLASSYNEQFF.